The 16 T cell receptor beta chains given below trace back to one sample, sequenced in a study of Graves' ophthalmopathy and Graves' hyperthyroidism. Amplified TCR beta CDR3 regions were obtained using RNA transcripts as template. The first-round RT-PCR employed HTBI primers together with the Qiagen OneStep RT-PCR kit. A multiplex PCR was then performed as the second round. In TCRdb, the multiplex PCR reads were re-called with MiXCR into one record per CDR3 protein. Counted here are some 1.1 million distinct CDR3 sequences, about 36% occurring once; the ten biggest clones make up 8.5% to 14%. Material for sequencing was peripheral blood or thyroid tissue (not recorded which). These receptors all come from an adult man with Graves' hyperthyroidism.

The chain combines TRBV10-3 with TRBJ1-5; TRBD1 is a possible D gene (6 bases). Germline CDR1 is ENHRY and CDR2 is SYGVKD. The CDR3 covers 14 residues. V gave up 5 bases and J gave up 11 bases, with 19 bases separating them. The chain's CDR3 is CAISQGTNQETQHF. The CDR3 DNA sequence: TGTGCCATCAGTCAGGGGACGAATCAAGAGACCCAGCATTTT.

A few counts support this clonotype. This sequence joins TRBV7-9 and TRBJ1-4, with 7 bases that match TRBD1. The CDR3 contains 17 residues. Per germline, CDR1 SEHNR and CDR2 FQNEAQ (reference sequence). The junction had 5 bases not matched to a gene; V was cut back by 1 base and J by 0 bases. This chain's CDR3 is CASSLGTGRATNEKLFF. The CDR3 DNA sequence: TGTGCCAGCAGCTTAGGGACAGGACGGGCAACTAATGAAAAACTGTTTTTT.

The chain links TRBV29-1 to TRBJ1-2, with 7 nucleotides matching TRBD1. CDR3 length: 13 amino acids. V lost 4 bases and J lost 4; bases outside the gene matches: 6. Germline V gives CDR1 SQVTM, CDR2 ANQGSEA. CDR3 bases: TGCAGCGTTGTGGGGGGACAGAGCTATGGCTACACCTTC. Translated: CSVVGGQSYGYTF.

V is TRBV5-1 and J is TRBJ1-2; no definite D call. Per the germline V gene, CDR1 is SGHRS and CDR2 is YFSETQ. Trimming pared 0 bases from V and 4 bases from J, leaving 10 bases between. The CDR3 has 14 residues. DNA of the CDR3: TGCGCCAGCAGCTTGGACGGAGCCCTCTATGGCTACACCTTC. Its translation: CASSLDGALYGYTF.

As for this clonotype: At one end, the junction sequence differs from germline, possibly due to a read error. The V and J genes are TRBV7-3 and TRBJ1-4; TRBD1 matches 9 bases. In germline, CDR1 is SGHTA, CDR2 FQGTGA. The CDR3 is 9 amino acids. The CDR3 region has the DNA TGTGCCAGCAGCTCCGGGACAGGGTTT. Translated, it gives CASSSGTGF.

V usage is TRBV10-2 and J usage is TRBJ1-5; 9 bases line up with TRBD1. The germline gives CDR1 WSHSY, CDR2 SAAADI. CDR3 length: 15 residues. The V gene end was trimmed by 2 bases and the J gene end by 4 bases; junction bases not matched to a gene: 3. The CDR3 reads CASSEPGQGNQPQHF. CDR3 DNA: TGCGCCAGCAGTGAGCCGGGACAGGGAAATCAGCCCCAGCATTTT.

A word on this clonotype: Since a much larger clone is just one base distant, this may be a read error. The genes are TRBV7-2 and TRBJ1-2; unclear D gene. CDR3 length: 12 amino acids. The germline gives CDR1 SGHTA, CDR2 FQGNSA. The V end lost 7 bases, the J end lost 7 bases, and 13 bases lay between the germline ends. The CDR3 region has the DNA TGTGCCAGCACCGATAGTAAGGGTGGCTACACCTTC. This codes for CASTDSKGGYTF.

In its sample, this clonotype was seen a few times. The chain is built from TRBV12-3 or TRBV12-4 and TRBJ1-5; D unresolved. This CDR3 has 15 residues. Trimming took 5 bases from V and 6 from J, leaving 17 bases between them. CDR3 sequence: CASSTGLSRGQPQHF. CDR3 DNA sequence: TGTGCCAGCAGTACGGGCTTAAGCAGAGGTCAGCCCCAGCATTTT.

This clonotype has at least ten counts. Written as DNA, the CDR3 is TGTGCCAGCAGTGACTGGGGACCGATCAATTCACCCCTCCACTTT. Its protein is CASSDWGPINSPLHF. V gene TRBV6-6 combines with J gene TRBJ1-6; tentatively, D is TRBD1 (5 bases). Trimming removed 5 bases at V and 7 bases at J, with 15 bases between. Germline CDR1 reads MNHNY; CDR2 reads SVGAGI (reference sequence). The CDR3 runs 15 residues.

This clonotype came up many times. As DNA, the CDR3 is TGCAGTGCTAGTGATTGGGGCGGCCGCGCTTACGAGCAGTACTTC. Translation gives CSASDWGGRAYEQYF. This chain connects TRBV20-1 to TRBJ2-7, with D maybe TRBD1 (5 bases). The CDR3 is 15 amino acids. Germline loops: CDR1 DFQATT, CDR2 SNEGSKA (reference sequence). Trimming pared 3 bases from V and 4 bases from J, leaving 19 bases between.

Concerning this clonotype: This may be a read error: a much more frequent sequence differs by one nucleotide. This sequence joins TRBV2 and TRBJ2-7; no firm D call. This CDR3 comprises 13 residues. V was cut by 7 bases and J by 2 bases, with 12 bases left in between. Germline CDR1 and CDR2: SNHLY and FYNNEI. The CDR3, as DNA: TGTGCCAGCACGGCCGCAACCACCTACGAGCAGTACTTC. It yields the protein CASTAATTYEQYF.

This chain connects TRBV20-1 to TRBJ2-7; D might be TRBD2 (6 bases). Germline values: CDR1 DFQATT, CDR2 SNEGSKA (reference sequence). The CDR3 runs 15 residues. The ends were cut back, 0 bases at V and 7 bases at J, with 19 bases in the middle. The CDR3 nucleotides read TGCAGTGCTAGAGACCTGGCGGAGGGGCTAGGAGAGCAGTACTTC. This gives the protein CSARDLAEGLGEQYF.

The CDR3 nucleotides are TGTGCCAGCAGCCTCCGGGGACTAGCGGGCCACTCTGGGGCCAACGTCCTGACTTTC. The encoded protein is CASSLRGLAGHSGANVLTF. The gene calls are TRBV11-2 and TRBJ2-6; 12 nucleotides line up with TRBD2. This CDR3 contains 19 residues. Germline CDR1 is SGHAT and CDR2 is FQNNGV. J lost 0 bases, V lost 5 bases, and 8 bases had no gene match.

The chain carries TRBV2 and TRBJ1-1; 11 nucleotides line up with TRBD1. The CDR3 has 14 amino acids. J was trimmed by 5 bases and V by 7 bases; bases with no gene match: 6. Germline CDR1 is SNHLY and CDR2 is FYNNEI. In DNA form, the CDR3 reads TGTGCCAGCAATGGACAGGGGGCTCTAACTGAAGCTTTCTTT. Amino acids: CASNGQGALTEAFF.

The chain uses TRBV29-1 and TRBJ2-5; the D gene is possibly TRBD1 (6 bases). Germline V gives CDR1 SQVTM, CDR2 ANQGSEA. The V end lost 2 bases, the J end lost 3 bases, and 13 bases lay between the germline ends. The length of the CDR3 is 14 residues. CDR3 loop: CSVERTGSEETQYF. CDR3 nucleotides: TGCAGCGTTGAAAGAACAGGGAGTGAAGAGACCCAGTACTTC. Drawing the rest from reference TRBV29-1 and TRBJ2-5, the complete variable domain is SAVISQKPSRDICQRGTSLTIQCQVDSQVTMMFWYRQQPGQSLTLIATANQGSEATYESGFVIDKFPISRPNLTFSTLTVSNMSPEDSSIYLCSVERTGSEETQYFGPGTRLLVL.

This clonotype was seen many times. This chain joins TRBV4-3 and TRBJ1-1; D unclear. CDR3 length equals 13 residues. CDR1 and CDR2 from the germline V gene are LGHNA and YSLEER. With 1 base removed from V and 3 bases from J, the gap between germline ends came to 6 bases. CDR3 DNA: TGCGCCAGCAGCCAAGTATGGGACACTGAAGCTTTCTTT. It codes for CASSQVWDTEAFF.